The entry that follows covers one T cell receptor beta chain sequence. The antigen it binds to is not known. One base away there is no much larger clone; base qualities are not given. This specimen belongs to a study of blood T cell repertoires in COVID-19 (dated by TCRdb to 2020 to 2022). About the full investigation: For ImmuneRACE Cohort 3, a participant was defined as recovered based on two consecutive negative NP/OP PCR tests, clearance by a healthcare professional, or resolution of symptoms. The collaborator samples originated in the United States, Italy and Spain and spanned the acute and convalescent phases of COVID-19. The prospective study material was composed of cDNA or gDNA derived from T cells, B-cell-depleted T cells, or PBMCs. Subjects who had been exposed to COVID-19, were actively infected with it, or had recovered from it provided the deeply sampled blood TCRbeta repertoires that made up the dataset. The repertoires were made available in a free public database intended to serve as a resource for research on the immune response to SARS-CoV-2. Samples came from the ongoing ImmuneRACE study (first 160 participants) plus 1,254 subjects from 6 global collaborators. A de-identified subject ID, COVID-19 status, age in years and sex were almost always included in the sample metadata. Where available, HLA class I and class II types were taken from metadata supplied by the sample provider and were not determined by assay-based typing.

In the prospective study, participants were about 18 to 90 years old, resided in 24 geographic areas of the United States, and were enrolled through a virtual design. Cohort assignment in the prospective study relied on participant-reported clinical history from a screening survey and a study questionnaire. Mobile phlebotomists in the prospective study collected whole blood, serum and a nasopharyngeal or oropharyngeal swab from every participant. Prospective study participants could optionally give additional blood draws and questionnaires over an approximately 2-month period. Before DNA extraction, prospective study blood samples were shipped either frozen or at room temperature. TCRbeta CDR3 regions were amplified from genomic DNA using the immunoSEQ Assay, a bias-controlled multiplex PCR. Processing in the source paper ran as follows. Nucleated cell counts per sample were estimated from amplification of reference gene primers within the assay. To quantify the absolute abundance of each unique TCRbeta CDR3 rearrangement, sequence reads were collapsed and filtered. For each sample, productive Simpson clonality was calculated as the square root of Simpson's diversity index across productive rearrangements. This is the immuneACCESS table as TCRdb keeps it, with only in-frame sequences that have V and J called. A part of the clones is gone; compared with another copy, unresolved V genes explain less than half, and the rest is unexplained. D and trimming were read from the DNA, whereas the V and J calls and clone size are those reported in that table. The sample table records fewer than 350,000 clones; 70% to 90% of these occur just once. The ten largest clonotypes hold approximately 2% of the sample.

Overall results and qualifications from the work: Clinical and demographic metadata were provided uncurated, with the amount varying by source and participant.

Via the germline V gene, CDR1 is MNHEY and CDR2 SVGAGI. The CDR3, from cysteine to phenylalanine, totals 15 residues. CDR3 DNA is the only sequence kept; it has 45 bases, read in frame from the first base. The V end loses 5 bases and the J end loses 4 bases, and a stretch of 18 bases separates them. The sequence was obtained from a woman aged 55-75 years in a cohort exposed to, infected with or recovered from COVID-19 (not recorded which). The receptor chain draws on TRBV6-5 and TRBJ2-7; the D gene is perhaps TRBD2, on 8 matching bases. Specimen: PBMCs or T cells enriched from blood (not recorded which). The CDR3: CASSPRGGGRYEQYF. The sequenced DNA: TGTGCCAGCAGTCCTCGAGGGGGCGGGAGGTACGAGCAGTACTTC.